This note documents a single T cell receptor beta chain sequence. What it binds is unknown. The library was made from cDNA and included unique molecular identifiers. The yield from around 1 to 10 million T cells was around 500,000 cDNA molecules in total. MiXCR, applied by TCRdb to the PCR reads, yields one record per CDR3 protein. The sample includes about 820,000 distinct CDR3 sequences, roughly 50% of them seen just once. The sample comes from a study of post-analysis software for immune sequencing data. About the research overall: Included courses were relapsing-remitting and secondary progressive multiple sclerosis; progressive-relapsing multiple sclerosis was also included. General study findings and limits: Strong same-batch co-clustering of samples appeared with F measure clustering. TRBV5-6, TRBV5-1 and TRBV20-1 belonged to a set of a few TRBV segments that were more frequent in patients than controls. Controls had significantly higher normalized Chao1 diversity than multiple sclerosis patients.

The CDR3 length is 11 residues. Trimming removed 7 bases from V and 4 bases from J, with 10 bases in between. CDR1 is SQVTM and CDR2 is ANQGSEA in the germline V gene. This receptor was obtained from a girl aged 5 to 17 with multiple sclerosis. This rearrangement joins TRBV29-1 to TRBJ1-1, with D tentatively TRBD1 (5 bases). The sequencing sample was made of blood. For the CDR3, the DNA is TGCAGCGCTGCAAGGGGCACTGAAGCTTTCTTT. Translation: CSAARGTEAFF.